This T cell receptor beta chain was identified in a study of early T cells in non-severe SARS-CoV-2 infection. The CDR3 consists of 16 residues. V dropped 0 bases and J dropped 5 bases, with 12 bases sitting between them. CDR1 and CDR2 (germline): KGHDR, SFDVKD. TCRdb used MiXCR to reprocess the 5' RACE reads, holding one entry per CDR3 protein. The sample lists roughly 100,000 distinct CDR3 sequences; around 13% were seen once. Findings and caveats of the study: Database matching using VDJdb favored anti-spike CD8 responses, with private and CD4 specificities left missing.

This clonotype was found a few times. The target antigen is unknown. Sequenced: whole blood. The genes are TRBV24-1 and TRBJ2-2; perhaps TRBD2 as D (6 bases). The sequence came from an adult who was a healthcare worker with PCR-confirmed SARS-CoV-2 infection or an uninfected control (not recorded which). The CDR3 reads CATSDLMRGGTGELFF. CDR3 DNA sequence: TGTGCCACCAGTGATTTGATGCGGGGCGGTACCGGGGAGCTGTTTTTT.